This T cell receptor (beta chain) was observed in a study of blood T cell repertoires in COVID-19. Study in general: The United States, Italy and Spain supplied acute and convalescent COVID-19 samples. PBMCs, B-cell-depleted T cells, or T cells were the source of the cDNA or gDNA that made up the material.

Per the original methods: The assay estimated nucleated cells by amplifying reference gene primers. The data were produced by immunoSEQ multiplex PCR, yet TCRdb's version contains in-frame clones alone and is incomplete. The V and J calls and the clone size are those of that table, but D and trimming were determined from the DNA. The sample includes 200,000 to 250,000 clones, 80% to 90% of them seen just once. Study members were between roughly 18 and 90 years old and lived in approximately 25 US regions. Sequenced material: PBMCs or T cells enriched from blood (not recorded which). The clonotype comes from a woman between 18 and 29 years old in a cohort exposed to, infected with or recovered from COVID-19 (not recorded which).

The CDR3 coding sequence is TGTGCCAGCAGTTTGACAGATTCTAATGAAAAACTGTTTTTT. This sequence encodes CASSLTDSNEKLFF. The genes are TRBV6-5 and TRBJ1-4, with a weak D call TRBD1 (5 bases). Germline values: CDR1 MNHEY, CDR2 SVGAGI. The CDR3 totals 14 residues. V was trimmed by 4 bases and J by 3 bases, leaving 9 bases between them.